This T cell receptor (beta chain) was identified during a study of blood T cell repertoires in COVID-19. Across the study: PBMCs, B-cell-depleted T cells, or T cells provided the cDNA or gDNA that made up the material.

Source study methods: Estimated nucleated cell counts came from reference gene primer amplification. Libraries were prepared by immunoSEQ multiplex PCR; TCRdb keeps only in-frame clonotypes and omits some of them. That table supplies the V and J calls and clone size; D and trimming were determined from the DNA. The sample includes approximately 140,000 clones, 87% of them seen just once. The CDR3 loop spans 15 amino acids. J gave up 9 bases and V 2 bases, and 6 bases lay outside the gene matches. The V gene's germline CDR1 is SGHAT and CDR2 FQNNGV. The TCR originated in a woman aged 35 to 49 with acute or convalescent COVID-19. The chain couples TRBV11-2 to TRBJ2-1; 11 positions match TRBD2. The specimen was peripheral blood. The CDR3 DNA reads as TGTGCCAGCAGCTTACAGGCTAGCGGGGGGTCTGAGCAGTTCTTC. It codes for CASSLQASGGSEQFF.